A selection of T cell receptor beta chains follows, all from one sample in a study of T-cell reconstitution after alpha-beta-depleted transplantation in children. TCRdb fed the PCR reads into MiXCR, producing one record per CDR3 protein. Counted here are 200,000 to 250,000 distinct CDR3 sequences, about 6.6% occurring once; the ten biggest clones make up 5.5% to 6.5%. The source was PBMCs, collected before TCRalphabeta/CD19-depleted stem cell transplant. These receptors came from a boy between 2 and 10 years old with acute lymphoblastic leukemia, due to receive a stem cell transplant. CDR3s include the opening cysteine and the closing phenylalanine or tryptophan. Each record gives: J gene, V gene, clone size, D gene, CDR3 DNA, CDR3 protein. A D gene is named only where the DNA matches it firmly. Expanded clones get a size class; other rows say once, few or many, or leave the size out.

j_call: TRBJ2-5
v_call: TRBV7-2
clone_size: .
d_call: .
cdr3_nt: TGTGCCAGCAGCAGTGGTAGCTCGCAGTACTTC
cdr3_aa: CASSSGSSQYF

j_call: TRBJ2-7
v_call: TRBV14
clone_size: many
d_call: TRBD1
cdr3_nt: TGTGCCAGCAGCCAAGGCCCTGGACAGGCCAGAAGGACCTACGAGCAGTACTTC
cdr3_aa: CASSQGPGQARRTYEQYF

j_call: TRBJ2-1
v_call: TRBV27
clone_size: many
d_call: .
cdr3_nt: TGTGCCAGCAGTTACTCAGAGTCCTACAATGAGCAGTTCTTC
cdr3_aa: CASSYSESYNEQFF

j_call: TRBJ2-3
v_call: TRBV28
clone_size: many
d_call: .
cdr3_nt: TGTGCCAGCAGTTTCCTGAGAGCGGAGAACACAGATACGCAGTATTTT
cdr3_aa: CASSFLRAENTDTQYF

j_call: TRBJ2-1
v_call: TRBV6-2/TRBV6-3
clone_size: many
d_call: TRBD2
cdr3_nt: TGTGCCAGCAGTTTACTAGCGGATTACAATGAGCAGTTCTTC
cdr3_aa: CASSLLADYNEQFF

j_call: TRBJ1-6
v_call: TRBV28
clone_size: many
d_call: .
cdr3_nt: TGTGCCAGCAGTTCGACAGGTCGTGGGTCACCCCTCCACTTT
cdr3_aa: CASSSTGRGSPLHF

j_call: TRBJ2-5
v_call: TRBV4-2
clone_size: .
d_call: TRBD2
cdr3_nt: TGTGCCAGCAGCCATTCCATGCGCGGGGGGCGGGAGACCCAGTACTTC
cdr3_aa: CASSHSMRGGRETQYF

j_call: TRBJ2-5
v_call: TRBV3-1
clone_size: many
d_call: TRBD2
cdr3_nt: TGTGCCAGCATACGGACTAGCGGGGGTATAGGGGAGACCCAGTACTTC
cdr3_aa: CASIRTSGGIGETQYF

j_call: TRBJ2-5
v_call: TRBV28
clone_size: many
d_call: TRBD2
cdr3_nt: TGTGCCAGCAGTAGCGGGAGCGAGTACCAAGAGACCCAGTACTTC
cdr3_aa: CASSSGSEYQETQYF

j_call: TRBJ1-2
v_call: TRBV28
clone_size: many
d_call: TRBD1
cdr3_nt: TGTGCCAGCAGTTTCCAGGGGGGGGGAGGCTACACCTTC
cdr3_aa: CASSFQGGGGYTF

j_call: TRBJ2-1
v_call: TRBV25-1
clone_size: many
d_call: .
cdr3_nt: TGTGCCAGCACCACGGGAGTTTATGAGCAGTTCTTC
cdr3_aa: CASTTGVYEQFF

j_call: TRBJ1-2
v_call: TRBV27
clone_size: .
d_call: .
cdr3_nt: TGTGCCAGCAGTTTAGGTTTTGGGGGAACCTATGGCTACACCTTC
cdr3_aa: CASSLGFGGTYGYTF

j_call: TRBJ1-5
v_call: TRBV9
clone_size: few
d_call: .
cdr3_nt: TGTGCCAGCAGCCCGGGAGGTGACACCTTTGGAGGCAATCAGCCCCAGCATTTT
cdr3_aa: CASSPGGDTFGGNQPQHF

j_call: TRBJ1-2
v_call: TRBV12-3/TRBV12-4
clone_size: .
d_call: .
cdr3_nt: TGTGCCAGCATTATAACAGGTCGAGCTAACTATGGCTACACCTTC
cdr3_aa: CASIITGRANYGYTF

j_call: TRBJ2-1
v_call: TRBV20-1
clone_size: .
d_call: TRBD2
cdr3_nt: TGCAGTGCTAGAGAGGGGACTAGCGGTTACAATGAGCAGTTCTTC
cdr3_aa: CSAREGTSGYNEQFF

j_call: TRBJ1-1
v_call: TRBV12-3/TRBV12-4
clone_size: many
d_call: .
cdr3_nt: TGTGCCAGCAGCATTCGAGGGACTGAAGCTTTCTTT
cdr3_aa: CASSIRGTEAFF

j_call: TRBJ2-7
v_call: TRBV5-1
clone_size: few
d_call: TRBD1
cdr3_nt: TGCGCCAGCAGCTCACATAGATCGACAGGGAGCTCCTACGAGCAGTACTTC
cdr3_aa: CASSSHRSTGSSYEQYF

j_call: TRBJ2-5
v_call: TRBV7-2
clone_size: .
d_call: .
cdr3_nt: TGTGCCAGCAGCCCGCACAGGGAGTACGAGACCCAGTACTTC
cdr3_aa: CASSPHREYETQYF

j_call: TRBJ1-5
v_call: TRBV18
clone_size: .
d_call: .
cdr3_nt: TGTGCCAGCTCACCAGATGGGGGGAGCAATCAGCCCCAGCATTTT
cdr3_aa: CASSPDGGSNQPQHF

j_call: TRBJ2-5
v_call: TRBV7-8
clone_size: .
d_call: .
cdr3_nt: TGTGCCAGCAGCCGAACACGAGGGAGTAGAGAGACCCAGTACTTC
cdr3_aa: CASSRTRGSRETQYF

j_call: TRBJ2-7
v_call: TRBV7-8
clone_size: .
d_call: TRBD2
cdr3_nt: TGTGCCAGCAGCTTTCCTGGACTAGCGGGTCCTATCGAGCAGTACTTC
cdr3_aa: CASSFPGLAGPIEQYF

j_call: TRBJ2-7
v_call: TRBV10-3
clone_size: many
d_call: .
cdr3_nt: TGTGCCATCAGTCCGAGCTCCTACGAGCAGTACTTC
cdr3_aa: CAISPSSYEQYF

j_call: TRBJ2-1
v_call: TRBV5-5
clone_size: many
d_call: TRBD1
cdr3_nt: TGTGCCAGCAGCTTGGCCAGGGGGACAGGGGACAATGAGCAGTTCTTC
cdr3_aa: CASSLARGTGDNEQFF

j_call: TRBJ1-1
v_call: TRBV12-3/TRBV12-4
clone_size: many
d_call: .
cdr3_nt: TGTGCCAGCAGTTCGGGACGGAACACTGAAGCTTTCTTT
cdr3_aa: CASSSGRNTEAFF

j_call: TRBJ1-1
v_call: TRBV20-1
clone_size: few
d_call: .
cdr3_nt: TGCAGTGCTAGAGATATCGTCAGGGGAGGGTGGAACACTGAAGCTTTCTTT
cdr3_aa: CSARDIVRGGWNTEAFF

j_call: TRBJ1-5
v_call: TRBV28
clone_size: .
d_call: .
cdr3_nt: TGTGCCAGCAGTTCACAGGGTGGAGGTCAGCCCCAGCATTTT
cdr3_aa: CASSSQGGGQPQHF

j_call: TRBJ2-2
v_call: TRBV7-2
clone_size: once
d_call: TRBD1
cdr3_nt: TGTGCCAGCAGCCTCCAGGGACAGACGAACACCGGGGAGCTGTTTTTT
cdr3_aa: CASSLQGQTNTGELFF

j_call: TRBJ2-7
v_call: TRBV13
clone_size: .
d_call: TRBD2
cdr3_nt: TGTGCCAGCAGCTCGGGACTAGCGGGGCACTACGAGCAGTACTTC
cdr3_aa: CASSSGLAGHYEQYF

j_call: TRBJ2-1
v_call: TRBV9
clone_size: many
d_call: TRBD2
cdr3_nt: TGTGCCAGCAGCCCACCACTAGCGGGGGGGTTTTACAATGAGCAGTTCTTC
cdr3_aa: CASSPPLAGGFYNEQFF